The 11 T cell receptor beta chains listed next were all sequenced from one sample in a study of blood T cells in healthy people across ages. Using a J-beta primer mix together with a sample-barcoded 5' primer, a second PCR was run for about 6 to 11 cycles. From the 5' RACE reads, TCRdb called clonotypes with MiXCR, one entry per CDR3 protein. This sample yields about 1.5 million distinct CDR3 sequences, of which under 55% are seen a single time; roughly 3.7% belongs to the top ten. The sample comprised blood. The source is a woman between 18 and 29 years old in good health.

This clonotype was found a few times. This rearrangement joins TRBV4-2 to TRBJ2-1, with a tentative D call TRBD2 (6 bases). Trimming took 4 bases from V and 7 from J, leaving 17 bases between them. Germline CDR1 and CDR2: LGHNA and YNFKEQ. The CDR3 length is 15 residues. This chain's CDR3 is CASSPRLVYGNEQFF. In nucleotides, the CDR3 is TGTGCCAGCAGCCCCAGACTAGTCTACGGGAATGAGCAGTTCTTC.

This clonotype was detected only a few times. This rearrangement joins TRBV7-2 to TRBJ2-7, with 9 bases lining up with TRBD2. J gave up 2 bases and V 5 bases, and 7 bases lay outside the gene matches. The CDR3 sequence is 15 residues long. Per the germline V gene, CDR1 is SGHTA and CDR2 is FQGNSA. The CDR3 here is CASSRSSGVPYEQYF. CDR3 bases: TGTGCCAGCAGCCGATCTAGCGGGGTACCCTACGAGCAGTACTTC.

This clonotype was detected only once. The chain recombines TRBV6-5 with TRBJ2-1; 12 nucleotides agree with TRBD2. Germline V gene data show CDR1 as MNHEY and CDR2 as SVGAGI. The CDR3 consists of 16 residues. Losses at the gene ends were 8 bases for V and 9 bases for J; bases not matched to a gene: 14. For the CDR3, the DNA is TGTGCCAGCTATACTAGCGGGAGGTCGCCCAAGAGTGAGCAGTTCTTC. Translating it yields CASYTSGRSPKSEQFF.

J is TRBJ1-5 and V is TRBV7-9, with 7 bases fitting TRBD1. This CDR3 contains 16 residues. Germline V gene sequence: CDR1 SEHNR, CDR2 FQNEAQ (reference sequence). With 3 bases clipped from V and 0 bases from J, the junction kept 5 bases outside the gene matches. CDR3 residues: CASSFGTAGSNQPQHF. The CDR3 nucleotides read TGTGCCAGCAGCTTTGGGACAGCGGGTAGCAATCAGCCCCAGCATTTT. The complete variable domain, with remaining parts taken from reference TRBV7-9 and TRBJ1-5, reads DTGVSQNPRHKITKRGQNVTFRCDPISEHNRLYWYRQTLGQGPEFLTYFQNEAQLEKSRLLSDRFSAERPKGSFSTLEIQRTEQGDSAMYLCASSFGTAGSNQPQHFGDGTRLSIL.

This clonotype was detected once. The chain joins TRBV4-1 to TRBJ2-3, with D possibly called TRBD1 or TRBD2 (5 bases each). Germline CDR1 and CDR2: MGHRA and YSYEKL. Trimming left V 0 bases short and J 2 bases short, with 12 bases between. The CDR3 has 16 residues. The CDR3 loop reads CASSQDQQGPTDTQYF. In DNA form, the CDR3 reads TGCGCCAGCAGCCAAGATCAGCAGGGACCCACAGATACGCAGTATTTT.

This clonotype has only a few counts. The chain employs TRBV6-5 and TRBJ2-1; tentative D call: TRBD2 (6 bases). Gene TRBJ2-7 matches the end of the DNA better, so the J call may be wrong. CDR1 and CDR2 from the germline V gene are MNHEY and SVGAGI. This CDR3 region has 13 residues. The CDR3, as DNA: TGTGCCAGCAGGGGGCCGGGAGACAATGAGCAGTACTTC. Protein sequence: CASRGPGDNEQYF.

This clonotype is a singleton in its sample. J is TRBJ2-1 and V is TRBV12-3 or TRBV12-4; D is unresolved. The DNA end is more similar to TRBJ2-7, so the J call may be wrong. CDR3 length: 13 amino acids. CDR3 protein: CASEATLYNEQYF. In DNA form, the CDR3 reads TGTGCCAGCGAAGCGACCCTTTACAATGAGCAGTACTTC.

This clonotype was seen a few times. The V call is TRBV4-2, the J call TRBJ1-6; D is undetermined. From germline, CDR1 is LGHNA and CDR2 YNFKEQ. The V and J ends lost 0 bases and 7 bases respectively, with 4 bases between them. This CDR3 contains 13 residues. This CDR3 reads CASSQDGNSPLHF. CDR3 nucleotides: TGTGCCAGCAGCCAAGACGGGAATTCACCCCTCCACTTT.

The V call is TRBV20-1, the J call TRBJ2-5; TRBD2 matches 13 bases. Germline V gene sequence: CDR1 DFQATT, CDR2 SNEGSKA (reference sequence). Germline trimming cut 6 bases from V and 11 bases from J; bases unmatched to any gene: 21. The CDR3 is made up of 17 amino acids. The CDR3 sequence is CSATALGLAGPLEEQYF. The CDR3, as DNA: TGCAGTGCGACAGCTTTGGGACTAGCGGGGCCGTTGGAAGAGCAGTACTTC.

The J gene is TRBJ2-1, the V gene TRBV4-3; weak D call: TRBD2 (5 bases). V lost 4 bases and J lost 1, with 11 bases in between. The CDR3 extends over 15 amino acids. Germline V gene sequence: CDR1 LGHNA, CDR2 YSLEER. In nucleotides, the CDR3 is TGCGCCAGCAGCCGCTTGGGAGTATCCTACAATGAGCAGTTCTTC. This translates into CASSRLGVSYNEQFF.

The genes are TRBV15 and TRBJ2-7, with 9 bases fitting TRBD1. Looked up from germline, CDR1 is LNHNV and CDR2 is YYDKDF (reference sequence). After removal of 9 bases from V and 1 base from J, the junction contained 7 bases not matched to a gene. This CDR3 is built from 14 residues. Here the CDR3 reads CATKDGTGSYEQYF. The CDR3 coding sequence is TGTGCCACGAAAGACGGGACAGGGTCCTACGAGCAGTACTTC. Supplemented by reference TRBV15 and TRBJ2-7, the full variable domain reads DAMVIQNPRYQVTQFGKPVTLSCSQTLNHNVMYWYQQKSSQAPKLLFHYYDKDFNNEADTPDNFQSRRPNTSFCFLDIRSPGLGDTAMYLCATKDGTGSYEQYFGPGTRLTVT.